Each of the 20 T cell receptor beta chains below was sequenced from the same sample in a study of blood T cells in healthy people across ages. Together with a sample-barcoded 5' primer, a J-beta primer mix was included in a second PCR lasting roughly 6 to 12 cycles. From the 5' RACE reads, TCRdb called clonotypes with MiXCR, one entry per CDR3 protein. The sample lists some 780,000 distinct CDR3 sequences, more than 55% occurring once. The sequenced sample was blood. The receptors come from a man in his forties in good health.

The V and J genes are TRBV9 and TRBJ2-1; 7 bases map to TRBD1. With the DNA end fitting TRBJ2-7 better, the J assignment may be wrong. CDR1 SGDLS and CDR2 YYNGEE come from the germline V gene. The CDR3 spans 15 residues. The CDR3 DNA reads TGTGCCAGCAGCGTAGTTGGGACAGCCTACAATGAGCAGTACTTC. Translated, it gives CASSVVGTAYNEQYF.

This chain links TRBV20-1 with TRBJ2-3; no firm D call. The V end was cut by 1 base, the J end by 3 bases, with 8 bases between. This CDR3 has 13 amino acids. Germline V gives CDR1 DFQATT, CDR2 SNEGSKA (reference sequence). CDR3 coding DNA: TGCAGTGCTAGAGTACTGGTGACAGATACGCAGTATTTT. It encodes CSARVLVTDTQYF.

The chain recombines TRBV2 with TRBJ2-6; D tentatively reads TRBD1 or TRBD2 (5 bases each). The V gene lost 2 bases and the J gene lost 0 bases, with 11 bases spanning the gap. The CDR3 is 17 amino acids. Germline CDR1 and CDR2: SNHLY and FYNNEI. Here the CDR3 DNA reads TGTGCCAGCAGTGAAAACAGTGGGGGCTCTGGGGCCAACGTCCTGACTTTC. It yields the protein CASSENSGGSGANVLTF.

The chain employs TRBV20-1 and TRBJ1-4, with TRBD1 as a possible D gene (6 bases). V was pared by 5 bases and J by 7 bases, with 11 bases between. The CDR3 covers 12 residues. The V gene's germline CDR1 is DFQATT and CDR2 SNEGSKA (reference sequence). The DNA of the CDR3 is TGCAGTGCTCCACAGGGAACTGAAAAACTGTTTTTT. Encoded protein: CSAPQGTEKLFF.

The chain carries TRBV9 and TRBJ2-1, with TRBD2 matching over 8 bases. Trimming cost V 0 bases and J 6 bases; bases outside gene matches: 5. This CDR3 comprises 15 residues. Germline assignment: CDR1 SGDLS and CDR2 YYNGEE. The CDR3 spells CASSVAPGGPNEQFF. CDR3 DNA sequence: TGTGCCAGCAGCGTAGCTCCGGGGGGGCCCAATGAGCAGTTCTTC.

The V and J genes are TRBV12-3 or TRBV12-4 and TRBJ2-1, with D maybe TRBD1 (6 bases). The J call could be wrong; TRBJ2-7 is a better fit for the DNA end. The CDR3 has 14 residues. CDR3 protein: CASNQGSPYNEQYF. Written as DNA, the CDR3 is TGTGCCAGCAATCAGGGGTCCCCTTACAATGAGCAGTACTTC.

The genes are TRBV27 and TRBJ1-2; D is undetermined. This CDR3 is built from 14 residues. Germline-derived CDR1 and CDR2 are MNHEY and SMNVEV (reference sequence). Trimming shortened V by 6 bases and J by 5 bases, and 16 bases separated the two germline ends. CDR3 residues: CASRPPGPTYGYTF. CDR3 in DNA: TGTGCCAGCAGACCCCCCGGGCCTACATATGGCTACACCTTC.

In its sample, this clonotype was seen a few times. V and J are TRBV18 and TRBJ2-3; 10 positions match TRBD1. The trim removed 6 bases at V and 3 bases at J, leaving 6 bases unmatched. CDR1 and CDR2 from the germline V gene are KGHSH and LQKENI. The CDR3 runs 15 residues. The CDR3 reads CASSGTGQGTDTQYF. In nucleotides, the CDR3 is TGTGCCAGCTCGGGCACGGGACAGGGGACAGATACGCAGTATTTT.

The chain is built from TRBV9 and TRBJ2-1; the D gene is possibly TRBD1 (5 bases). The J call may be incorrect, as the DNA end agrees better with TRBJ2-7. Germline-derived CDR1 and CDR2 are SGDLS and YYNGEE. The CDR3 is 15 amino acids. The CDR3, as DNA: TGTGCCAGCAGCGTAGAGTGGGGCTCCTACAATGAGCAGTACTTC. It encodes CASSVEWGSYNEQYF.

The CDR3 spells CASSLDRGWSGANVLTF. In DNA form, the CDR3 reads TGCGCCAGCAGCTTGGACAGGGGATGGTCTGGGGCCAACGTCCTGACTTTC. The chain carries TRBV5-1 and TRBJ2-6, with 7 positions matching TRBD1. Germline values: CDR1 SGHRS, CDR2 YFSETQ. The CDR3 loop spans 17 amino acids. The ends lost 0 bases at V and 1 base at J; junction bases unmatched: 4.

The gene calls are TRBV28 and TRBJ2-2; 8 bases line up with TRBD1. This CDR3 is 15 amino acids long. The V and J ends lost 6 bases and 4 bases, in that order; junction bases with no gene match: 7. The germline gives CDR1 MDHEN, CDR2 SYDVKM. Here the CDR3 reads CASRGAGGITGELFF. Written as DNA, the CDR3 is TGTGCCAGCAGGGGGGCAGGGGGCATCACCGGGGAGCTGTTTTTT.

V is TRBV7-3 and J is TRBJ2-3, with 9 bases fitting TRBD1. The junction had 7 bases not matched to a gene; V was cut back by 5 bases and J by 7 bases. Germline CDR1 is SGHTA and CDR2 is FQGTGA. The CDR3 has 14 amino acids. For the CDR3, the DNA is TGTGCCAGCAGCCCGGGACAGGGAAGGAATACGCAGTATTTT. This gives the protein CASSPGQGRNTQYF.

The V gene is TRBV13, the J gene TRBJ1-1, with TRBD1 as a possible D gene (6 bases). The CDR3 is made up of 17 amino acids. Germline values: CDR1 PRHDT, CDR2 FYEKMQ (reference sequence). Trimming took 1 base from V and 2 from J, leaving 17 bases between them. The CDR3 region is CASSLVRGRGYNTEAFF. CDR3 bases: TGTGCCAGCAGCTTAGTGCGGGGGAGGGGGTACAACACTGAAGCTTTCTTT.

The rearrangement uses TRBV7-2 and TRBJ1-1; no firm D call. Trimming left V 1 base short and J 11 bases short, with 11 bases between. The CDR3 is 12 amino acids. Per the germline V gene, CDR1 is SGHTA and CDR2 is FQGNSA. CDR3 DNA: TGTGCCAGCAGCTTAGTGCGGCCCCTGGCTTTCTTT. Its protein product is CASSLVRPLAFF. The variable domain in full, completed from reference TRBV7-2 and TRBJ1-1, reads GAGVSQSPSNKVTEKGKDVELRCDPISGHTALYWYRQSLGQGLEFLIYFQGNSAPDKSGLPSDRFSAERTGGSVSTLTIQRTQQEDSAVYLCASSLVRPLAFFGQGTRLTVV.

The chain recombines TRBV28 with TRBJ2-5, with D possibly TRBD1 on 8 matching bases. The germline V gene encodes CDR1 MDHEN and CDR2 SYDVKM. Trimming removed 4 bases from V and 2 bases from J, with 20 bases in between. The CDR3 sequence is 17 residues long. The CDR3 region has the DNA TGTGCCAGCAGTTCCGTTAGGGGGGGACAGGTTCAAGAGACCCAGTACTTC. This translates into CASSSVRGGQVQETQYF.

This clonotype was found a few times. The J gene is TRBJ2-1, the V gene TRBV29-1; maybe TRBD2 (5 bases). Trimming took 5 bases from V and 10 from J, leaving 24 bases between them. CDR3 length equals 15 residues. The germline gives CDR1 SQVTM, CDR2 ANQGSEA. The chain's CDR3 is CSVLRPSRSSEEQFF. For the CDR3, the DNA is TGCAGCGTTCTCCGTCCTAGCAGATCGTCCGAGGAGCAGTTCTTC.

This clonotype has only a few counts. The V gene is TRBV6-5, the J gene TRBJ2-1; the D is unclear. The CDR3 runs to 8 residues. Germline assignment: CDR1 MNHEY and CDR2 SVGAGI. CDR3 coding DNA: TGTGCGGTCAATGAGCAGTTCTTC. It translates to CAVNEQFF.

The V gene is TRBV21-1, the J gene TRBJ2-5; the table gives TRBD2 as D, unverified against the DNA. TRBV21-1 is recorded as a pseudogene. This CDR3 region has 14 residues. CDR3 amino acids: CASSLVEGRETQYF. The CDR3 bases are TGTGCCAGCAGCCTCGTGGAGGGGAGAGAGACCCAGTACTTC.

Comments on this clonotype: Mismatch with germline at one junction end may stem from a read error. The rearrangement links TRBV7-3 to TRBJ2-3, with 9 bases matching TRBD2. There are 17 residues in the CDR3. Germline V lookup: CDR1 SGHTA, CDR2 FQGTGA. CDR3 nucleotide sequence: TGTACCAGCAGCTTGAAGCTAGCGGGATATGGAGGAGATACGCAGTATTTT. It yields the protein CTSSLKLAGYGGDTQYF. The whole variable domain, filled in from reference TRBV7-3 and TRBJ2-3, reads GAGVSQTPSNKVTEKGKYVELRCDPISGHTALYWYRQSLGQGPEFLIYFQGTGAADDSGLPNDRFFAVRPEGSVSTLKIQRTERGDSAVYLCTSSLKLAGYGGDTQYFGPGTRLTVL.

The genes are TRBV19 and TRBJ1-2, with D maybe TRBD1 (6 bases). CDR3 length equals 14 residues. Germline lookup yields CDR1 LNHDA and CDR2 SQIVND (reference sequence). V shed 3 bases and J shed 4 bases, with 12 bases lying between them. The CDR3 DNA reads TGTGCCAGTAGTATCACAGGGCGCGGCTATGGCTACACCTTC. Protein sequence: CASSITGRGYGYTF.